The 2 T cell receptor beta chains in this list originate from one sample, sequenced in a study of graft-versus-host responses after intestinal transplantation. Some clones are missing from TCRdb's copy, which holds only in-frame ones; the method was immunoSEQ multiplex PCR. The table shows more than 30,000 clones, with about nine tenths occurring only once. Intraepithelial and lamina propria lymphocytes were isolated from graft specimens. This specimen consisted of ileum tissue, obtained about 200 days after intestinal transplant. These receptors originate from a human patient who received an intestinal transplant, so some T cells may come from the graft donor.

The chain joins TRBV15 to TRBJ2-7; D is tentatively TRBD1 or TRBD2 (6 bases each). The CDR3 totals 16 residues. V was shortened by 2 bases and J by 7 bases, with 21 bases between the two germline ends. Germline V gene lookup returns CDR1 LNHNV and CDR2 YYDKDF (reference sequence). CDR3 sequence (DNA): TGTGCCACCAGCAGATGGGTGGGGGGCTTCGCCGGGGAGCAGTACTTC. Protein sequence: CATSRWVGGFAGEQYF.

The gene calls are TRBV28 and TRBJ1-3; D ambiguous. The germline V gene has CDR1 MDHEN and CDR2 SYDVKM. V was cut by 5 bases and J by 1 base, with 3 bases left in between. The CDR3 extends over 12 amino acids. CDR3 in amino acids: CASSISGNTIYF. Here the CDR3 DNA reads TGTGCCAGCAGTATATCTGGAAACACCATATATTTT.